The 23 T cell receptor beta chains below come from one sample, sequenced in a study of CD8 T cells in Susac syndrome. With random hexamers, reverse transcription was performed on about 0.5 to 1 ug of RNA. MiXCR, run by TCRdb on the immunoSEQ multiplex PCR reads, gives a single entry per CDR3 protein. Counted here are about 120,000 distinct CDR3 sequences, 93% occurring once; the ten biggest clones make up approximately 0.097%. The sequenced material came from CD4+ T cells from PBMCs. Receptors originate from a human donor with multiple sclerosis.

The chain uses TRBV11-2 and TRBJ1-2; D is perhaps TRBD1 (5 bases). Germline V gene lookup returns CDR1 SGHAT and CDR2 FQNNGV. Trimming stripped 3 bases from V and 0 bases from J, with 8 bases between. The CDR3 is 14 amino acids. The CDR3 loop is CASSFAGTNYGYTF. The CDR3 region has the DNA TGTGCCAGCAGCTTTGCAGGGACTAACTATGGCTACACCTTC.

In this sample, this clonotype turned up once. V and J are TRBV28 and TRBJ1-2, with TRBD1 matching 8 bases. This CDR3 is 15 amino acids long. V shed 8 bases and J 2 bases; nucleotides not matched to a gene: 10. Germline V CDR1 and CDR2: MDHEN, SYDVKM. CDR3 region: CASRTGLLKNYGYTF. In nucleotides, the CDR3 is TGTGCCAGCCGGACAGGGTTGTTGAAAAACTATGGCTACACCTTC.

Written as DNA, the CDR3 is TGTGCCAGCAGAAGAGGGGGCGGCACCTACGAGCAGTACTTC. This codes for CASRRGGGTYEQYF. V usage is TRBV13 and J usage is TRBJ2-7; the match to TRBD1 covers 7 bases. The V segment lost 6 bases and the J segment 2 bases; nucleotides outside the gene matches: 7. Germline-derived CDR1 and CDR2 are PRHDT and FYEKMQ (reference sequence). CDR3 size: 14 residues. The whole variable domain, filled in from reference TRBV13 and TRBJ2-7, reads AAGVIQSPRHLIKEKRETATLKCYPIPRHDTVYWYQQGPGQDPQFLISFYEKMQSDKGSIPDRFSAQQFSDYHSELNMSSLELGDSALYFCASRRGGGTYEQYFGPGTRLTVT.

This chain uses TRBV3-1 with TRBJ1-6; TRBD1 agrees at 8 bases. Trimming at V came to 3 bases and at J to 7 bases, leaving 2 bases not matched to a gene. In germline, CDR1 is LGHDT, CDR2 YNNKEL (reference sequence). The CDR3 is 14 amino acids. The CDR3 loop is CASSHGTGNSPLHF. The DNA of the CDR3 is TGTGCCAGCAGCCACGGGACAGGCAATTCACCCCTCCACTTT.

The V and J genes are TRBV16 and TRBJ1-5; a weak D match, TRBD1 (6 bases). The V end was cut by 1 base, the J end by 1 base, with 11 bases between. The V gene's germline CDR1 is KGHSY and CDR2 FQNENV. CDR3 length: 16 amino acids. The CDR3 DNA reads as TGTGCCAGCAGCCAATTGGGGGCTCGGAGCAATCAGCCCCAGCATTTT. Amino acid sequence: CASSQLGARSNQPQHF. Complete variable domain (other parts from reference TRBV16 and TRBJ1-5): GEEVAQTPKHLVRGEGQKAKLYCAPIKGHSYVFWYQQVLKNEFKFLISFQNENVFDETGMPKERFSAKCLPNSPCSLEIQATKLEDSAVYFCASSQLGARSNQPQHFGDGTRLSIL.

This rearrangement joins TRBV11-2 to TRBJ1-1, with TRBD1 as a possible D gene (5 bases). CDR1 and CDR2 from the germline V gene are SGHAT and FQNNGV. V lost 5 bases and J 0 bases, leaving 13 bases between the germline ends. This CDR3 is built from 15 residues. The chain's CDR3 is CASSTVRGMNTEAFF. CDR3 nucleotides: TGTGCCAGCAGCACAGTAAGGGGAATGAACACTGAAGCTTTCTTT.

The chain links TRBV20-1 to TRBJ1-5; D may be TRBD1 (5 bases). The length of the CDR3 is 14 residues. Trimming took 3 bases from V and 0 from J, leaving 9 bases between them. From germline, CDR1 is DFQATT and CDR2 SNEGSKA (reference sequence). CDR3 protein: CSASGGNSNQPQHF. The CDR3 bases are TGCAGTGCTAGTGGGGGTAATAGCAATCAGCCCCAGCATTTT.

This chain links TRBV30 with TRBJ1-5, with 8 bases that match TRBD1. V lost 4 bases to trimming and J lost 2 bases; unmatched junction nucleotides: 4. This CDR3 comprises 14 residues. CDR1 and CDR2 from the germline V gene are GTSNPN and SVGIG (reference sequence). CDR3 sequence: CAWTAGGGNQPQHF. As DNA, the CDR3 is TGTGCCTGGACCGCAGGGGGCGGCAATCAGCCCCAGCATTTT. Variable domain in full (rest from reference TRBV30 and TRBJ1-5): SQTIHQWPATLVQPVGSPLSLECTVEGTSNPNLYWYRQAAGRGLQLLFYSVGIGQISSEVPQNLSASRPQDRQFILSSKKLLLSDSGFYLCAWTAGGGNQPQHFGDGTRLSIL.

V is TRBV3-1 and J is TRBJ2-5; 7 bases fit TRBD1. The V segment lost 2 bases and the J segment 2 bases; nucleotides outside the gene matches: 5. The length of the CDR3 is 15 residues. Germline assignment: CDR1 LGHDT and CDR2 YNNKEL (reference sequence). DNA of the CDR3: TGTGCCAGCAGCCAATACGGGACAGCACAAGAGACCCAGTACTTC. This encodes CASSQYGTAQETQYF.

The rearrangement joins TRBV28 to TRBJ2-7, with D tentatively TRBD2 (5 bases). Looked up from germline, CDR1 is MDHEN and CDR2 is SYDVKM. This CDR3 contains 12 residues. Trimming removed 6 bases from V and 4 bases from J, with 10 bases in between. In DNA form, the CDR3 reads TGTGCCAGCAGGACCTCGGGGTACGAGCAGTACTTC. Its translation: CASRTSGYEQYF.

This sequence joins TRBV30 and TRBJ1-6; D gene unclear. Trimming pared 3 bases from V and 6 bases from J, leaving 6 bases between. Germline CDR1 reads GTSNPN; CDR2 reads SVGIG (reference sequence). The CDR3 sequence is 12 residues long. Here the CDR3 reads CAWRDPNSPLHF. The DNA of the CDR3 is TGTGCCTGGAGGGACCCTAATTCACCCCTCCACTTT.

The chain recombines TRBV3-1 with TRBJ2-1, with TRBD1 matching over 8 bases. Per germline, CDR1 LGHDT and CDR2 YNNKEL (reference sequence). The CDR3 is made up of 17 amino acids. J gave up 1 base and V 5 bases, and 10 bases lay outside the gene matches. CDR3 DNA: TGTGCCAGCAGCACCCGGACAGGGTTTACGTCCTACAATGAGCAGTTCTTC. It yields the protein CASSTRTGFTSYNEQFF.

The chain has TRBV10-3 and TRBJ2-3; D is perhaps TRBD1 (6 bases). From germline, CDR1 is ENHRY and CDR2 SYGVKD. This CDR3 comprises 16 residues. V lost 4 bases, J lost 6 bases, and 20 bases lay in between. CDR3 DNA: TGTGCCATCAGTGGTGCAGGGATAGGGGGTTGGGATACGCAGTATTTT. It codes for CAISGAGIGGWDTQYF.

The V call is TRBV18, the J call TRBJ1-5; 8 positions agree with TRBD1. The CDR3 is 15 amino acids. The J segment lost 6 bases and the V segment lost 2 bases, leaving 6 bases of the junction unmatched. Germline values: CDR1 KGHSH, CDR2 LQKENI. The CDR3 bases are TGTGCCAGCTCACCAAACGACAGGGGCAGTCAGCCCCAGCATTTT. Translated: CASSPNDRGSQPQHF.

J is TRBJ1-6 and V is TRBV9; D may be TRBD1 (6 bases). Looked up from germline, CDR1 is SGDLS and CDR2 is YYNGEE. Trimming shortened V by 4 bases and J by 9 bases, and 14 bases separated the two germline ends. The CDR3 totals 14 residues. The CDR3 reads CASSRGGESSPLHF. The CDR3 region has the DNA TGTGCCAGCAGCCGCGGGGGCGAAAGTTCACCCCTCCACTTT. The entire variable domain, with the rest obtained from reference TRBV9 and TRBJ1-6, is as follows: DSGVTQTPKHLITATGQRVTLRCSPRSGDLSVYWYQQSLDQGLQFLIQYYNGEERAKGNILERFSAQQFPDLHSELNLSSLELGDSALYFCASSRGGESSPLHFGNGTRLTVT.

V is TRBV6-4 and J is TRBJ1-6, with D possibly being TRBD1 (5 bases). The germline V gene has CDR1 MRHNA and CDR2 SNTAGT. V was clipped by 7 bases and J by 7 bases, with 20 bases between them. The CDR3 is 16 residues long. The CDR3 bases are TGTGCCAGCAAACTGGTGGCAGGGCGAGACAATTCACCCCTCCACTTT. It codes for CASKLVAGRDNSPLHF.

This clonotype is a singleton in its sample. The genes are TRBV5-1 and TRBJ2-4; D is unresolved. Germline V gene lookup returns CDR1 SGHRS and CDR2 YFSETQ. The CDR3 runs to 14 residues. V dropped 0 bases and J dropped 8 bases, with 12 bases sitting between them. The CDR3 coding sequence is TGCGCCAGCAGCTTGGGAAGCCCCTACGACATTCAGTACTTC. Amino acids: CASSLGSPYDIQYF. Filled out from reference TRBV5-1 and TRBJ2-4, the complete variable domain reads KAGVTQTPRYLIKTRGQQVTLSCSPISGHRSVSWYQQTPGQGLQFLFEYFSETQRNKGNFPGRFSGRQFSNSRSEMNVSTLELGDSALYLCASSLGSPYDIQYFGAGTRLSVL.

The chain employs TRBV5-1 and TRBJ2-2; D is perhaps TRBD1 (5 bases). Germline V gene lookup returns CDR1 SGHRS and CDR2 YFSETQ. With 4 bases removed from V and 5 bases from J, the gap between germline ends came to 12 bases. The CDR3 sequence is 14 residues long. The CDR3 coding sequence is TGCGCCAGCAGCCCTTCTCCAGGGACCGGGGAGCTGTTTTTT. It codes for CASSPSPGTGELFF. The entire variable domain, with the rest obtained from reference TRBV5-1 and TRBJ2-2, is as follows: KAGVTQTPRYLIKTRGQQVTLSCSPISGHRSVSWYQQTPGQGLQFLFEYFSETQRNKGNFPGRFSGRQFSNSRSEMNVSTLELGDSALYLCASSPSPGTGELFFGEGSRLTVL.

This rearrangement joins TRBV10-3 to TRBJ1-2; TRBD1 matches 10 bases. V lost 6 bases and J lost 1; bases outside the gene matches: 8. Germline V gene lookup returns CDR1 ENHRY and CDR2 SYGVKD. This CDR3 has 16 amino acids. The DNA for the CDR3 is TGTGCCATCAGGCCCGGGACAGGGGATGGTAACTATGGCTACACCTTC. It encodes CAIRPGTGDGNYGYTF.

The rearrangement links TRBV19 to TRBJ2-3, with D possibly matching TRBD2 (5 bases). The CDR3 length is 14 residues. Germline V gene sequence: CDR1 LNHDA, CDR2 SQIVND (reference sequence). With 3 bases removed from V and 6 bases from J, the gap between germline ends came to 13 bases. The CDR3 region is CASSIWASRDTQYF. DNA of the CDR3: TGTGCCAGTAGTATCTGGGCTAGCCGGGATACGCAGTATTTT.

This chain joins TRBV2 and TRBJ2-5; D remains ambiguous. The CDR3 sequence is 13 residues long. With 2 bases removed from V and 2 bases from J, the gap between germline ends came to 6 bases. The germline gives CDR1 SNHLY, CDR2 FYNNEI. CDR3 sequence (DNA): TGTGCCAGCAGTGAAACCCGGCAAGAGACCCAGTACTTC. This sequence encodes CASSETRQETQYF.

This clonotype occurred a few times. This chain uses TRBV18 with TRBJ1-5, with a possible D match to TRBD1 (5 bases). The CDR3 has 14 residues. With 2 bases removed from V and 1 base from J, the gap between germline ends came to 6 bases. Germline V gives CDR1 KGHSH, CDR2 LQKENI. CDR3 loop: CASSPGDSNQPQHF. Written as DNA, the CDR3 is TGTGCCAGCTCACCAGGGGACAGCAATCAGCCCCAGCATTTT.

The chain couples TRBV6-2 or TRBV6-3 to TRBJ2-7; D gene uncertain. The germline V and J ends were trimmed by 4 bases and 1 base, with 17 bases remaining between them. The CDR3 covers 16 residues. Looked up from germline, CDR1 is MNHEY and CDR2 is SVGEGT. The CDR3 nucleotides read TGTGCCAGCAGTTCCGAACGGGTAGACCTATCCTACGAGCAGTACTTC. Translating gives CASSSERVDLSYEQYF.